Below, 30 T cell receptor beta chains from the same sample are listed, as sequenced in a study of T cell responses to AZD1222 COVID-19 vaccine. Using immunoSEQ multiplex PCR, the repertoire was profiled, and TCRdb retains in-frame clones only, with some absent. This sample yields about 140,000 clones, of which 85% to 90% are seen a single time; 2.5% to 3.5% belongs to the top ten. The material was peripheral blood, obtained 28 days after the second AZD1222 dose. These receptors were taken from an adult who received the AZD1222 COVID-19 vaccine.

This clone was counted once. The CDR3 is CASSEGLIERDYGYTF. The CDR3 DNA follows: TGTGCCAGCAGCGAGGGCCTCATAGAAAGGGACTATGGCTACACCTTC. The gene calls are TRBV9 and TRBJ1-2, with unresolved D. The germline CDR1 and CDR2 sequences are SGDLS and YYNGEE. The CDR3 sequence is 16 residues long. V was shortened by 3 bases and J by 3 bases, with 18 bases between the two germline ends.

The chain couples TRBV6-6 to TRBJ1-2; unclear D gene. This CDR3 comprises 11 residues. V was pared by 6 bases and J by 9 bases, with 11 bases between. CDR1 is MNHNY, CDR2 SVGAGI, per germline (reference sequence). As DNA, the CDR3 is TGTGCCAGCAGAAGGACCGCCAGCTACACCTTC. It translates to CASRRTASYTF.

The J gene is TRBJ1-1, the V gene TRBV18; no clear D gene. This CDR3 is built from 13 residues. Germline V gene data show CDR1 as KGHSH and CDR2 as LQKENI. Trimming took 3 bases from V and 5 from J, leaving 10 bases between them. CDR3 bases: TGTGCCAGCTCACCCTTAGGCGGGACTGAAGCTTTCTTT. Residues: CASSPLGGTEAFF.

For this clone: Germline and junction disagree at one end, which may indicate a read error. CDR3 residues: CASSSTFPGLSPTCF. The DNA of the CDR3 is TGTGCCAGCAGCTCGACCTTTCCGGGTCTCTCCCCGACTTGCTTT. The rearrangement links TRBV5-6 to TRBJ2-3; D call uncertain. The length of the CDR3 is 15 residues. CDR1 and CDR2 from the germline V gene are SGHDT and YYEEEE.

The chain uses TRBV4-2 and TRBJ1-2; D gene uncertain. CDR3 length: 15 amino acids. The V end was cut by 0 bases, the J end by 4 bases, with 12 bases between. Germline values: CDR1 LGHNA, CDR2 YNFKEQ. The CDR3 sequence is CASSQEEAATYGYTF. The CDR3 coding sequence is TGTGCCAGCAGCCAAGAAGAGGCGGCGACCTATGGCTACACCTTC.

The chain has TRBV19 and TRBJ1-1; D is ambiguous. V was pared by 5 bases and J by 4 bases, with 14 bases between. CDR1 and CDR2 from the germline V gene are LNHDA and SQIVND (reference sequence). The CDR3 runs to 14 residues. DNA of the CDR3: TGTGCCAGTAGTCCTGGCGTATTTAGCACTGAAGCTTTCTTT. It is translated as CASSPGVFSTEAFF. Combining the CDR3 with reference TRBV19 and TRBJ1-1 gives the whole variable domain DGGITQSPKYLFRKEGQNVTLSCEQNLNHDAMYWYRQDPGQGLRLIYYSQIVNDFQKGDIAEGYSVSREKKESFPLTVTSAQKNPTAFYLCASSPGVFSTEAFFGQGTRLTVV.

The chain carries TRBV2 and TRBJ1-5, with TRBD1 matching over 10 bases. The CDR3 is made up of 14 amino acids. Looked up from germline, CDR1 is SNHLY and CDR2 is FYNNEI. V was pared by 8 bases and J by 4 bases, with 5 bases of the junction left unmatched. The CDR3 loop reads CASSGQGGNQPQHF. The CDR3 bases are TGTGCCAGCTCCGGACAGGGGGGGAATCAGCCCCAGCATTTT. Full variable domain (remainder filled in from reference TRBV2 and TRBJ1-5): EPEVTQTPSHQVTQMGQEVILRCVPISNHLYFYWYRQILGQKVEFLVSFYNNEISEKSEIFDDQFSVERPDGSNFTLKIRSTKLEDSAMYFCASSGQGGNQPQHFGDGTRLSIL.

The V and J genes are TRBV10-3 and TRBJ2-5, with D tentatively TRBD2 (6 bases). Trimming took off 10 bases at V and 1 base at J, with 13 bases between the two ends. Germline CDR1 and CDR2: ENHRY and SYGVKD. The CDR3 sequence is 13 residues long. The CDR3 reads CASRDSSQETQYF. The CDR3 nucleotides read TGTGCCAGCCGGGACTCCTCCCAAGAGACCCAGTACTTC.

The chain employs TRBV27 and TRBJ2-2; 9 positions agree with TRBD2. The CDR3 spans 17 residues. V dropped 4 bases and J dropped 6; count of bases not matched to a gene: 12. Germline loops: CDR1 MNHEY, CDR2 SMNVEV (reference sequence). The CDR3: CASSYQSGGNVPGELFF. As DNA, the CDR3 is TGTGCCAGCAGTTATCAGAGCGGGGGGAATGTTCCCGGGGAGCTGTTTTTT.

V is TRBV6-5 and J is TRBJ1-6; a possible D gene is TRBD1 (6 bases). V lost 5 bases, J lost 6 bases, and 11 bases lay in between. This CDR3 has 14 residues. Germline V lookup: CDR1 MNHEY, CDR2 SVGAGI. The CDR3 protein is CASSPQGVNSPLHF. CDR3 in DNA: TGTGCCAGCAGTCCACAGGGAGTTAATTCACCCCTCCACTTT.

The chain couples TRBV30 to TRBJ1-2; TRBD1 might be the D (5 bases). The CDR3 has 15 residues. Germline V lookup: CDR1 GTSNPN, CDR2 SVGIG (reference sequence). V dropped 3 bases and J dropped 8 bases, with 22 bases sitting between them. This CDR3 is CAWSNWPGYRRGYTF. CDR3 bases: TGTGCCTGGAGCAACTGGCCAGGGTATCGGCGGGGCTACACCTTC.

This clone has only one observation. The J gene is TRBJ2-3, the V gene TRBV6-5; TRBD2 matches 10 bases. V gave up 10 bases and J gave up 2 bases; unmatched junction bases: 6. The germline CDR1 and CDR2 sequences are MNHEY and SVGAGI. The CDR3 has 14 amino acids. As DNA, the CDR3 is TGTGCCACCACAACTAGCGGGGACACAGATACGCAGTATTTT. Residues: CATTTSGDTDTQYF.

The chain joins TRBV7-2 to TRBJ1-3; D uncertain. The CDR3 totals 18 residues. V was shortened by 6 bases and J by 4 bases, with 25 bases between the two germline ends. Germline V gives CDR1 SGHTA, CDR2 FQGNSA. The CDR3 here is CASSLVFSGVQYGNTIYF. The DNA for the CDR3 is TGTGCCAGCAGTCTAGTTTTTAGCGGCGTACAGTACGGAAACACCATATATTTT.

The chain combines TRBV11-2 with TRBJ2-5, with D possibly TRBD2 on 6 matching bases. With 6 bases removed from V and 1 base from J, the gap between germline ends came to 9 bases. Germline lookup yields CDR1 SGHAT and CDR2 FQNNGV. CDR3 length: 13 amino acids. The CDR3 region is CASSTGLQETQYF. For the CDR3, the DNA is TGTGCCAGCAGTACGGGACTCCAAGAGACCCAGTACTTC.

The chain employs TRBV10-2 and TRBJ1-2, with 7 bases fitting TRBD1. This CDR3 is built from 15 residues. In germline, CDR1 is WSHSY, CDR2 SAAADI. The ends lost 7 bases at V and 1 base at J; junction bases unmatched: 9. CDR3 protein: CASTEVTGNNYGYTF. CDR3 nucleotides: TGCGCCAGCACCGAAGTGACAGGGAATAACTATGGCTACACCTTC.

The chain has TRBV2 and TRBJ2-3; D gene ambiguous. CDR3 length equals 10 residues. Per the germline V gene, CDR1 is SNHLY and CDR2 is FYNNEI. Trimming took off 1 base at V and 7 bases at J, with 0 bases between the two ends. CDR3 in DNA: TGTGCCAGCAGTGAAGATACGCAGTATTTT. Translating gives CASSEDTQYF.

As concerns this clone: The junction does not match germline at one end; this may be a read error. The rearrangement links TRBV19 to TRBJ2-7; D call uncertain. The CDR3 contains 15 residues. Germline V gene lookup returns CDR1 LNHDA and CDR2 SQIVND (reference sequence). In DNA form, the CDR3 reads TGTGCCAGCAGTACCATAGGCAGCTCTTCCTACGAGCAGTACTTC. Its protein is CASSTIGSSSYEQYF.

This chain joins TRBV5-1 and TRBJ1-3; D may be TRBD1 (6 bases). V was cut by 0 bases and J by 0 bases, with 16 bases left in between. CDR3 length: 18 amino acids. Germline V gives CDR1 SGHRS, CDR2 YFSETQ. The CDR3 loop reads CASSLGPSTGLSGNTIYF. The CDR3 nucleotides read TGCGCCAGCAGCTTGGGCCCCTCGACAGGCCTCTCTGGAAACACCATATATTTT.

V is TRBV6-5 and J is TRBJ1-1, with TRBD1 matching 7 bases. V shed 6 bases, J shed 4 bases, and the junction held 8 bases outside the gene matches. This CDR3 spans 14 amino acids. The germline V gene encodes CDR1 MNHEY and CDR2 SVGAGI. The CDR3 DNA follows: TGTGCCAGCAGCCTCATCAGGGGGGTCACTGAAGCTTTCTTT. This encodes CASSLIRGVTEAFF.

The rearrangement joins TRBV27 to TRBJ1-1; 7 nucleotides align to TRBD1. This CDR3 contains 14 residues. Germline CDR1 and CDR2: MNHEY and SMNVEV (reference sequence). Trimming at V came to 8 bases and at J to 1 base, leaving 7 bases not matched to a gene. In nucleotides, the CDR3 is TGTGCCAGCTCGGGGAGGGACAGGAACACTGAAGCTTTCTTT. It codes for CASSGRDRNTEAFF.

This clone was detected once. V gene TRBV4-3 combines with J gene TRBJ1-6; 8 positions match TRBD1. V lost 2 bases and J lost 9; bases outside the gene matches: 3. Per the germline V gene, CDR1 is LGHNA and CDR2 is YSLEER. The CDR3 is made up of 14 amino acids. The CDR3 reads CASSQQDRGSPLHF. The CDR3 nucleotides read TGCGCCAGCAGCCAACAAGACAGGGGTTCACCCCTCCACTTT.

This chain links TRBV19 with TRBJ1-2, with 8 bases identical to TRBD1. V dropped 5 bases and J dropped 8; count of bases not matched to a gene: 4. Germline assignment: CDR1 LNHDA and CDR2 SQIVND (reference sequence). The CDR3 loop spans 12 amino acids. The CDR3, as DNA: TGTGCCAGTAGTCGCAGGGGGCCGGGCTACACCTTC. Translation: CASSRRGPGYTF.

The rearrangement joins TRBV7-8 to TRBJ2-2, with D perhaps TRBD1 (6 bases). The CDR3 is made up of 15 amino acids. V dropped 1 base and J dropped 7 bases, with 13 bases sitting between them. The germline gives CDR1 SGHVS, CDR2 FQNEAQ. DNA of the CDR3: TGTGCCAGCAGCTTAGGTACAGGGATGTTCGGGGAGCTGTTTTTT. Amino acid sequence: CASSLGTGMFGELFF.

The chain couples TRBV18 to TRBJ1-2; TRBD1 matches at 7 bases. Trimming at V came to 5 bases and at J to 8 bases, leaving 5 bases not matched to a gene. The CDR3 runs 12 residues. The germline gives CDR1 KGHSH, CDR2 LQKENI. CDR3 residues: CASSTRGGGYTF. CDR3 nucleotides: TGTGCCAGCTCAACCAGGGGGGGCGGCTACACCTTC.

This chain links TRBV6-1 with TRBJ2-7; D not resolved. The CDR3 runs to 11 residues. From germline, CDR1 is MNHNS and CDR2 SASEGT. With 2 bases removed from V and 5 bases from J, the gap between germline ends came to 4 bases. DNA for the CDR3: TGTGCCAGCAGTGAAATGAACGAGCAGTACTTC. This gives the protein CASSEMNEQYF.

V and J are TRBV6-2 or TRBV6-3 and TRBJ2-4, with D uncertain. The V gene's germline CDR1 is MNHEY and CDR2 SVGEGT. The CDR3 totals 15 residues. Deletions cut 5 bases from V and 6 bases from J, with 17 bases between. Written as DNA, the CDR3 is TGTGCCAGCAGTCGCCAAGTCTCACAGAGAAACATTCAGTACTTC. This translates into CASSRQVSQRNIQYF.

This sequence joins TRBV5-4 and TRBJ1-2; 7 bases agree with TRBD1. Losses at the gene ends were 3 bases for V and 4 bases for J; bases not matched to a gene: 6. There are 14 residues in the CDR3. Germline V gene sequence: CDR1 SGHNT, CDR2 YYREEE (reference sequence). CDR3 sequence (DNA): TGTGCCAGCAGCTCTACAGGGGAAGGCTATGGCTACACCTTC. Translation gives CASSSTGEGYGYTF.

This rearrangement joins TRBV7-2 to TRBJ1-2; no firm D call. Germline V lookup: CDR1 SGHTA, CDR2 FQGNSA. The CDR3 spans 14 residues. The V and J ends lost 4 bases and 0 bases respectively, with 9 bases between them. CDR3 DNA sequence: TGTGCCAGCAGCTCCCCGGCAGCTAACTATGGCTACACCTTC. Translating it yields CASSSPAANYGYTF.

The chain uses TRBV6-5 and TRBJ2-5; D is possibly TRBD1 or TRBD2 (5 bases each). Trimming took 6 bases from V and 5 from J, leaving 16 bases between them. The CDR3 sequence is 14 residues long. Germline V gene sequence: CDR1 MNHEY, CDR2 SVGAGI. The chain's CDR3 is CASRPSRGRETQYF. The CDR3 coding sequence is TGTGCCAGCAGGCCCTCCCGGGGCAGGGAGACCCAGTACTTC.

In its sample, this clone was seen a few times. DNA of the CDR3: TGTGCCAGCAGTTCCGGGGGGCAGGGCTACCCTGAAGCTTTCTTT. Amino acids: CASSSGGQGYPEAFF. This chain joins TRBV28 and TRBJ1-1; a weak D match, TRBD1 (6 bases). V shed 4 bases and J shed 6 bases, with 18 bases lying between them. Germline V CDR1 and CDR2: MDHEN, SYDVKM. This CDR3 contains 15 residues.